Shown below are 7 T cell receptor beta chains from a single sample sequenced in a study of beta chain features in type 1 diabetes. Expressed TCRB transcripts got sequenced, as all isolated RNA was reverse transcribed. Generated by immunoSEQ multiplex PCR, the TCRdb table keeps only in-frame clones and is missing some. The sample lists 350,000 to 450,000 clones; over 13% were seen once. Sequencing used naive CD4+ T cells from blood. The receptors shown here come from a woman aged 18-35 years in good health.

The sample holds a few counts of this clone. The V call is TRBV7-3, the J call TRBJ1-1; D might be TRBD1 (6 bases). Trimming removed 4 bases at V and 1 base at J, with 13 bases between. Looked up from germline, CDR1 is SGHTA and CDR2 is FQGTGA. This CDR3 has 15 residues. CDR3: CASSSRGQPNTEAFF. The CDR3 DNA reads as TGTGCCAGCAGCTCCCGGGGACAACCGAACACTGAAGCTTTCTTT.

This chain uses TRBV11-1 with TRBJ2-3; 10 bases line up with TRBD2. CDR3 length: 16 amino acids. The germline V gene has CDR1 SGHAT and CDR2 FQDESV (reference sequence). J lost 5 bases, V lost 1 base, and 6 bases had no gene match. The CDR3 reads CASSLDLAGVLDTQYF. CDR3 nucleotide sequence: TGTGCCAGCAGCTTAGATCTAGCGGGAGTCCTAGATACGCAGTATTTT.

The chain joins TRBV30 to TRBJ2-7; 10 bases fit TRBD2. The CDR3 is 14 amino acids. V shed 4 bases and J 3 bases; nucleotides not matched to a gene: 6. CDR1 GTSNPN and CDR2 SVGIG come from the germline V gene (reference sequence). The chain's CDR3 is CAWNKLAGYYEQYF. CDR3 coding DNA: TGTGCCTGGAACAAACTAGCGGGATACTACGAGCAGTACTTC.

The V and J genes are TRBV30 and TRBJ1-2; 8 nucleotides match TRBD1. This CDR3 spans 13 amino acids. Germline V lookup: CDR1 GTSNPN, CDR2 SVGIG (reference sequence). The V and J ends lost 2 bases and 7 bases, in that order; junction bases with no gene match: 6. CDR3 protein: CAWSHQGAGGYTF. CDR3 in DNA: TGTGCCTGGAGTCATCAGGGGGCGGGTGGCTACACCTTC. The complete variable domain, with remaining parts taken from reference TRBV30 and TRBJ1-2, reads SQTIHQWPATLVQPVGSPLSLECTVEGTSNPNLYWYRQAAGRGLQLLFYSVGIGQISSEVPQNLSASRPQDRQFILSSKKLLLSDSGFYLCAWSHQGAGGYTFGSGTRLTVV.

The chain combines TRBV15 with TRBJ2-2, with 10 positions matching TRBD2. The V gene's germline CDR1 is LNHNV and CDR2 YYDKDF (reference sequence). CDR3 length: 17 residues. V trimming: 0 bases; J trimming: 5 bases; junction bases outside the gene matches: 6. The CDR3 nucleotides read TGTGCCACCAGCAGAGATAGGCTAGCGGGAGTTACCGGGGAGCTGTTTTTT. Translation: CATSRDRLAGVTGELFF.

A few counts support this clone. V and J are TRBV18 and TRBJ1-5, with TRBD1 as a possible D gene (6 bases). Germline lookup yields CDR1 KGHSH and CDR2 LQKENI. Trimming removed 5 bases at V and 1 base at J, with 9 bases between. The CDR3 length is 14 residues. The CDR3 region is CASSTGMSNQPQHF. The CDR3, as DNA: TGTGCCAGCTCAACAGGGATGAGCAATCAGCCCCAGCATTTT.

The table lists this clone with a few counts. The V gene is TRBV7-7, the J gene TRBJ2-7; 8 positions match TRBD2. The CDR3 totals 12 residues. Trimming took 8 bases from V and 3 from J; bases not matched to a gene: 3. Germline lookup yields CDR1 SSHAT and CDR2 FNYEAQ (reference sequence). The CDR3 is CASPGGGYEQYF. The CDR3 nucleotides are TGTGCCAGCCCGGGGGGGGGCTACGAGCAGTACTTC.